The entry that follows covers one TCR beta chain sequence. The assay was immunoSEQ multiplex PCR, and TCRdb's table has in-frame clones only and misses some. The sample has roughly 380,000 clones, 96% seen once. The sample belongs to a study of shared clonotypes between healthy human individuals. Study-level information: Donor ages ranged 18 to 49 years: a couple of women, a few men.

The V end was cut by 3 bases, the J end by 6 bases, with 12 bases between. The CDR3 consists of 12 residues. Germline V gives CDR1 GTSNPN, CDR2 SVGIG (reference sequence). The chain is built from TRBV30 and TRBJ2-7, with D hard to call. The clonotype comes from a man aged 30-40 years in good health. Sequenced input: memory CD8+ T cells sorted from blood. Subset: CD45RO+ cells pooled with CCR7-negative TemRA cells. The CDR3 protein is CAWRDDFGEQYF. The CDR3 bases are TGTGCCTGGAGAGACGACTTTGGCGAGCAGTACTTC.